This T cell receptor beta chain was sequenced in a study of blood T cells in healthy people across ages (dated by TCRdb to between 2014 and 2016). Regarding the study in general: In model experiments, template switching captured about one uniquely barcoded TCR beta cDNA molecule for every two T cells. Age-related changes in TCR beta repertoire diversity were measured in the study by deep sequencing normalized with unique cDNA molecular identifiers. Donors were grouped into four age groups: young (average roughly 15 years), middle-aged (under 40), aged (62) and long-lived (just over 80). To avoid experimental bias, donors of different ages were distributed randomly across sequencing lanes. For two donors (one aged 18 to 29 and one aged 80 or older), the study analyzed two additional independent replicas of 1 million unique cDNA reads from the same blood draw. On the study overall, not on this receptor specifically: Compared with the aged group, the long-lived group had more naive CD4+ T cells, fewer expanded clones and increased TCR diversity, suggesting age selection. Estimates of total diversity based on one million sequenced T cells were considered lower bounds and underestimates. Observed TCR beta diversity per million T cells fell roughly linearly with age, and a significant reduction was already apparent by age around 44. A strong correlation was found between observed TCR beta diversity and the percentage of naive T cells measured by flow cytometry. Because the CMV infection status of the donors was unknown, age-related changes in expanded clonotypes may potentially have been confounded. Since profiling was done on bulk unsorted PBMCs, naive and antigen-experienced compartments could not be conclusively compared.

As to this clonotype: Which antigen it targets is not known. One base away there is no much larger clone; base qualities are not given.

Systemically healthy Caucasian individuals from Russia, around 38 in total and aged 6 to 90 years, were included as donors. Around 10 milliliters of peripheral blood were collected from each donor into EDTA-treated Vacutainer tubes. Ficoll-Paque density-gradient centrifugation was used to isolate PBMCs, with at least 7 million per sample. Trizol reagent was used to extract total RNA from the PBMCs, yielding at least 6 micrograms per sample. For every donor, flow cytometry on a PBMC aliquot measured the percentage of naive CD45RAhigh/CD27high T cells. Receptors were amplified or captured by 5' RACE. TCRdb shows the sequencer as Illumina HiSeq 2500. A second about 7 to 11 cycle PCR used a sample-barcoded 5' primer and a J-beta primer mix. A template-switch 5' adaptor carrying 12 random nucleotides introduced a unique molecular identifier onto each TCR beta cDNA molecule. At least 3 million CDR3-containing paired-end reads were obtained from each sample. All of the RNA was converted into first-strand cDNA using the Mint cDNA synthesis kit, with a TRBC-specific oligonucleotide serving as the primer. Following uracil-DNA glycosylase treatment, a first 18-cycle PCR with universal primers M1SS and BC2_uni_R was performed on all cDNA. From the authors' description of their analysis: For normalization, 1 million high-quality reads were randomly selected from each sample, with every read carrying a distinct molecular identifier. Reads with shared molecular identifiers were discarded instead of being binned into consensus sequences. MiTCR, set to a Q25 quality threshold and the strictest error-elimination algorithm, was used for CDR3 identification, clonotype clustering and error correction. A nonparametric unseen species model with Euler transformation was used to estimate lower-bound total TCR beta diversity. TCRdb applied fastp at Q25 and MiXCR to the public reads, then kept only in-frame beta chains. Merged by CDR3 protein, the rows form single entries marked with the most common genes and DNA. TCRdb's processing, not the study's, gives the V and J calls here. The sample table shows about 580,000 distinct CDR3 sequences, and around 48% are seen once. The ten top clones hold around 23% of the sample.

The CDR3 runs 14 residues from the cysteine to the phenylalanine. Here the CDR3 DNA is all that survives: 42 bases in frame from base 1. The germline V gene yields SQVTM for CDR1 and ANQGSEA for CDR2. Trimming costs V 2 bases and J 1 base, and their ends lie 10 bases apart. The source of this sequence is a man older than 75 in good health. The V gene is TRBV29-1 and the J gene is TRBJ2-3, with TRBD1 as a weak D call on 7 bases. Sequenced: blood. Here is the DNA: TGCAGCGTTGAAACAGGGGAGGGCACAGATACGCAGTATTTT. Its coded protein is CSVETGEGTDTQYF.